A selection of T cell receptor beta chains follows, all from one sample in a study of blood T cell repertoires in COVID-19. Using immunoSEQ multiplex PCR, the repertoire was profiled, and TCRdb retains in-frame clones only, with some absent. This sample has some 180,000 clones, with around 85% found just once. Sequenced: peripheral blood. Receptor source: a woman aged 80 or over with COVID-19, enrolled during active disease. CDR3s include the opening cysteine and the closing phenylalanine or tryptophan. The D gene is left open where the match is weak.

V gene	D gene	J gene	CDR3 protein
TRBV5-1	TRBD2	TRBJ2-3	CASTLTTSGESTDTQYF
TRBV6-6	TRBD1	TRBJ1-2	CASSPRDRENYGYTF
TRBV11-2	TRBD1	TRBJ1-2	CASSRDRVEGYGYTF
TRBV5-4	NA	TRBJ2-7	CASSVGTGSSYEQYF
TRBV5-1	TRBD1	TRBJ2-2	CASSLTDRGLSGELFF
TRBV2	NA	TRBJ2-3	CASGISTDTQYF
TRBV29-1	NA	TRBJ1-2	CGGGEANYGYTF
TRBV4-1	TRBD1	TRBJ1-1	CASSQDGVGTGEAFF
TRBV19	NA	TRBJ2-1	CASSRGSSYNEQFF
TRBV5-1	NA	TRBJ2-7	CASSLVGAGYEQYF
TRBV29-1	TRBD1	TRBJ1-5	CSVYLGQGTSNQPQHF
TRBV6-6	TRBD2	TRBJ2-7	CASGRDYLYEQYF
TRBV28	NA	TRBJ2-7	CASSLFRLYEQYF
TRBV5-8	NA	TRBJ2-1	CASSSGNTYYNEQFF
TRBV5-6	NA	TRBJ1-1	CASSLYAEAFF
TRBV6-5	NA	TRBJ2-7	CASRRVDSYEQYF
TRBV6-5	NA	TRBJ1-5	CASSYDAGTTGPQHF
TRBV3-1/TRBV3-2	TRBD2	TRBJ2-1	CASSPLDSGNYNEQFF
TRBV3-1/TRBV3-2	TRBD1	TRBJ2-1	CASSPRDRGYNEQFF
TRBV6-1	TRBD1	TRBJ1-2	CASSEAGGGVYGYTF
TRBV28	TRBD1	TRBJ2-7	CASSSPSADRGLYEQYF
TRBV2	NA	TRBJ2-7	CASTEGQEQYF
TRBV5-4	TRBD2	TRBJ2-6	CASIRGGVSGANVLTF
TRBV6-1	TRBD2	TRBJ2-3	CASSEQGGGPDTQYF
TRBV19	NA	TRBJ2-1	CASSTSHRVRVYNEQFF
TRBV6-5	NA	TRBJ1-2	CASSYSSRGRGGYTF
TRBV19	NA	TRBJ2-7	CASSVEHRGEQYF
TRBV2	NA	TRBJ2-2	CASSVGPPGTGELFF
TRBV3-1/TRBV3-2	NA	TRBJ2-2	CASSQGPAGRVTGELFF
TRBV7-9	TRBD1	TRBJ1-1	CASRPTGGTEAFF
TRBV6-5	NA	TRBJ2-7	CAADKDRTYEQYF
TRBV11-3	NA	TRBJ2-2	CASSLNGEELFF
TRBV4-1	NA	TRBJ1-1	CASSQGRSGRRLNTEAFF
TRBV28	TRBD1	TRBJ1-6	CASSHRDRDNSPLHF
TRBV11-2	NA	TRBJ2-1	CASSPPGITDNEQFF
TRBV18	TRBD2	TRBJ2-7	CASSPPYPREGLYEQYF
TRBV19	TRBD1	TRBJ1-4	CASSIGSGTDSNEKLFF
TRBV6-5	TRBD1	TRBJ2-1	CASSPGTGFDEQFF
TRBV5-1	TRBD2	TRBJ2-1	CASSLAPSGVGENEQFF
TRBV28	TRBD2	TRBJ2-7	CASSLVGGFTRYEQYF
TRBV19	TRBD2	TRBJ2-2	CASTLAGPPKELFF
TRBV24-1	NA	TRBJ1-5	CATSAQGSSQPQHF
TRBV3-1/TRBV3-2	NA	TRBJ1-1	CASSHGENTEAFF
TRBV7-2	NA	TRBJ1-6	CASSTGIGSYNSPLHF
TRBV18	TRBD1	TRBJ2-5	CASSPGTGGETQYF
TRBV11-2	NA	TRBJ2-7	CASSLQGGGGPYEQYF
TRBV11-2	NA	TRBJ1-1	CASSLDRGRARAFF
TRBV19	TRBD1	TRBJ2-3	CASSGDRTGYTDTQYF
TRBV6-5	NA	TRBJ1-4	CASSYPQGGEKLFF
TRBV24-1	NA	TRBJ1-2	CATSGGSYGYTF
TRBV5-1	TRBD1	TRBJ1-5	CASSLEGQSNQPQHF
TRBV3-1/TRBV3-2	TRBD2	TRBJ2-1	CASSHPSGGGGNEQFF
TRBV18	NA	TRBJ2-1	CASQLTVNAAYNEQFF
TRBV5-5	NA	TRBJ2-3	CASTSPTMDTQYF
TRBV5-4	TRBD2	TRBJ2-7	CASTLGGGAYEQYF
TRBV28	TRBD2	TRBJ2-7	CASSSAGGYLSYEQYF
TRBV9	NA	TRBJ2-3	CASSAITDTQYF
TRBV5-1	TRBD1	TRBJ1-6	CASSLAGGNSPLHF
TRBV18	TRBD1	TRBJ2-4	CAFPPPTGEDPLAKNIQYF
TRBV6-4	TRBD2	TRBJ2-7	CASMGPPAGGPSREQYF